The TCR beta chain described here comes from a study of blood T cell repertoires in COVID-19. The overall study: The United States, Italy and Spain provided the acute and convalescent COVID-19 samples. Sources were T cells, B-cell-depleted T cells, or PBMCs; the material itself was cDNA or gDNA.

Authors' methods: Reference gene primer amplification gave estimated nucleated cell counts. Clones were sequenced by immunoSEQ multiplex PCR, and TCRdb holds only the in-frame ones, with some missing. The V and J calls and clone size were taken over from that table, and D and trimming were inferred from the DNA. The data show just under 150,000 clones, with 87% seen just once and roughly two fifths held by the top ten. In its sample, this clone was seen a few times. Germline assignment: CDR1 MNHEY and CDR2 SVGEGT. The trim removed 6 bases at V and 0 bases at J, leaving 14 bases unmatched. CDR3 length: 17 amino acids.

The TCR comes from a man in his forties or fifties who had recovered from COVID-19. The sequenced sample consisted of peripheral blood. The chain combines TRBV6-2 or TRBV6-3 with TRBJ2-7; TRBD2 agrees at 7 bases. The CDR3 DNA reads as TGTGCCAGCAGCGACCCTAGCGGAGCAACCTACTCCTACGAGCAGTACTTC. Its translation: CASSDPSGATYSYEQYF.